This T cell receptor (beta chain) was recovered during a study of T-cell reconstitution after alpha-beta-depleted transplantation in children. Regarding the study as a whole: T-cell counts and diversity at one year following transplant were attributed mainly to newly produced T cells. Some patients showed high day-60 TCRbeta diversity, which derived from surviving recipient T cells and thymic progenitors. Several hundred expanded graft clones reportedly gave rise to the alpha-beta T cells present about two months after transplant.

As for this clonotype: The antigen remains unidentified.

A library of TCRbeta sequences, prepared with unique molecular identifiers, was generated. TCRdb called the PCR reads again in MiXCR, with one record for every CDR3 protein. The sample shows 100,000 to 130,000 distinct CDR3 sequences, about 6.5% of them seen only once. The sample was PBMCs, mostly from graft donor cells, taken 360 days after TCRalphabeta/CD19-depleted stem cell transplant. The source is a male patient aged 2 to 9 who had a stem cell transplant for acute lymphoblastic leukemia, so the T cells may come from the graft donor.

In DNA form, the CDR3 reads TGTGCCAGCAGCTTAGTTAGCCATGAGCAGTTCTTC. As protein: CASSLVSHEQFF. The V and J genes are TRBV7-9 and TRBJ2-1; D unclear. V dropped 1 base and J dropped 8 bases, with 6 bases sitting between them. The CDR3 extends over 12 amino acids. The germline V gene encodes CDR1 SEHNR and CDR2 FQNEAQ (reference sequence).